The clone carrying this T cell receptor beta chain was detected only once. Original processing methods: Nucleated cell number was recorded as an estimate derived from reference gene primer amplification. Profiling relied on immunoSEQ multiplex PCR, and the TCRdb table lists in-frame clones only, not all of them. Clonal size and the V and J genes are those of that table, whereas D and trimming came from the DNA. Of around 74,000 clones in the sample, approximately 90% were seen once. The CDR3 has 13 residues. The germline V and J ends were trimmed by 6 bases and 2 bases, with 11 bases remaining between them. Germline lookup yields CDR1 MNHEY and CDR2 SVGEGT. The sample is drawn from a study of blood T cell repertoires in COVID-19. Study background: Donors in the United States, Italy and Spain gave samples during acute or convalescent COVID-19.

This sequence joins TRBV6-2 or TRBV6-3 and TRBJ2-7, with TRBD2 as a possible D gene (6 bases). The receptor was isolated from a man aged 25 to 40 with acute or convalescent COVID-19. Source material: peripheral blood. Here the CDR3 reads CASSRGLTYEQYF. The DNA of the CDR3 is TGTGCCAGCAGCCGGGGACTGACCTACGAGCAGTACTTC.